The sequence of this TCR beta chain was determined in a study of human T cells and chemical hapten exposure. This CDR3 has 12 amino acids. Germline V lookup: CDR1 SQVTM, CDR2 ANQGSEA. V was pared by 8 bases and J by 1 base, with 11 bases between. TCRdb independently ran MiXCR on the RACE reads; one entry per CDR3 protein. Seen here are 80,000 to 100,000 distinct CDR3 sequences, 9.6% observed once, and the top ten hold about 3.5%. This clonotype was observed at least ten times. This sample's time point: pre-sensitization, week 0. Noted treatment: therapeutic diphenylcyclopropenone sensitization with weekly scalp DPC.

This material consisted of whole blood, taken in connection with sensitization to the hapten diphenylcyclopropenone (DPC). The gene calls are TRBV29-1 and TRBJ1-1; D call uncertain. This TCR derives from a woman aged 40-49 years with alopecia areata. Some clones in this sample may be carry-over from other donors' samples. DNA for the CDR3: TGCAGCTCGGGGTCGGGGAACACTGAAGCTTTCTTT. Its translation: CSSGSGNTEAFF.